This T cell receptor beta chain appears in the sequencing data of a study of glioma-infiltrating T cells. Study results and caveats: Very few CDR3 sequences were shared between tissue and blood. Gliomas, especially low-grade, showed above-expected tissue-blood divergence; non-neoplastic patients showed below.

To note about this clonotype: Its specificity is unknown. This could be a read error, since a much larger clone is one nucleotide away.

Germline CDR1 SGHRS, CDR2 YFSETQ. The CDR3 runs 15 residues. V trimming: 4 bases; J trimming: 6 bases; junction bases outside the gene matches: 9. Using RNA template, CDR3s of TCR alpha and beta were amplified with iRepertoire arm-PCR. For one-step reverse transcription and amplification, roughly 95-450 ng of tissue mRNA or PBMC total RNA was used. In TCRdb, the multiplex PCR reads were re-called with MiXCR into one record per CDR3 protein. The table shows over 100,000 distinct CDR3 sequences, with 25% to 30% occurring only once. Material for sequencing was glioma tissue, nonneoplastic brain tissue, or PBMCs (not recorded which). The gene calls are TRBV5-1 and TRBJ1-1, with TRBD1 matching over 10 bases. This TCR derives from a human donor with low-grade glioma or glioblastoma, undergoing nonglioma brain surgery, or in good health (not recorded which). This CDR3 is CASSIGQGVVAEAFF. The DNA of the CDR3 is TGCGCCAGCAGCATTGGACAGGGGGTAGTCGCTGAAGCTTTCTTT.